The 25 T cell receptor beta chains given below trace back to one sample, sequenced in a study of identical twins. TCRdb passed the 5' RACE reads through MiXCR, listing each CDR3 protein once. The top ten clones hold over 0.25% of a sample with 1.5 million or so distinct CDR3 sequences, about 30% of them seen once. The sequencing sample was made of cord blood. The receptors stem from a newborn girl in good health.

This clonotype was recorded many times. The CDR3 sequence: CAISATGGYGYTF. Here the CDR3 DNA reads TGTGCCATCAGCGCGACAGGGGGCTATGGCTACACCTTC. V and J are TRBV10-3 and TRBJ1-2, with TRBD1 identical over 9 bases. The CDR3 extends over 13 amino acids. Germline CDR1 and CDR2: ENHRY and SYGVKD. Unmatched junction bases numbered 3, after V lost 6 bases and J lost 4 bases.

This clonotype has at least ten counts. V gene TRBV28 combines with J gene TRBJ1-2; D remains ambiguous. The germline gives CDR1 MDHEN, CDR2 SYDVKM. This CDR3 comprises 13 residues. Trimming removed 3 bases at V and 0 bases at J, with 5 bases between. As DNA, the CDR3 is TGTGCCAGCAGTTTGCATACTAACTATGGCTACACCTTC. It is translated as CASSLHTNYGYTF.

DNA for the CDR3: TGTGCCAGCAGCTTAGTATCGGAGGCCCTACAGTACTTC. It codes for CASSLVSEALQYF. The rearrangement uses TRBV7-2 and TRBJ2-5; D possibly corresponds to TRBD2 (5 bases). This CDR3 is 13 amino acids long. Germline V CDR1 and CDR2: SGHTA, FQGNSA. V was pared by 1 base and J by 11 bases, with 14 bases between. Full variable domain (outside the CDR3, taken from reference TRBV7-2 and TRBJ2-5): GAGVSQSPSNKVTEKGKDVELRCDPISGHTALYWYRQSLGQGLEFLIYFQGNSAPDKSGLPSDRFSAERTGGSVSTLTIQRTQQEDSAVYLCASSLVSEALQYFGPGTRLLVL.

With regard to this clonotype: One end of the junction is discordant with germline, which a read error may explain. The rearrangement links TRBV27 to TRBJ2-7, with TRBD2 matching 13 bases. Germline V gene sequence: CDR1 MNHEY, CDR2 SMNVEV (reference sequence). The CDR3 consists of 17 residues. DNA for the CDR3: TGTACCAGCAGTAGTAGGACTAGCGGGAGAGGCTCCTACGAGCAGTACTTC. Protein sequence: CTSSSRTSGRGSYEQYF.

V usage is TRBV29-1 and J usage is TRBJ2-3, with D maybe TRBD2 (6 bases). From germline, CDR1 is SQVTM and CDR2 ANQGSEA. This CDR3 is 14 amino acids long. Trimming took 4 bases from V and 0 from J, leaving 11 bases between them. CDR3 region: CSVGAGRSTDTQYF. CDR3 coding DNA: TGCAGCGTTGGCGCGGGACGGAGCACAGATACGCAGTATTTT.

This clonotype was counted once. The genes are TRBV6-2 or TRBV6-3 and TRBJ1-1, with 7 nucleotides matching TRBD1. In germline, CDR1 is MNHEY, CDR2 SVGEGT. V was clipped by 0 bases and J by 7 bases; unmatched bases: 8. This CDR3 is built from 15 residues. The DNA for the CDR3 is TGTGCCAGCAGTTACTCCGGGACAGACCCGTATGAAGCTTTCTTT. Translated, it gives CASSYSGTDPYEAFF.

This clonotype turned up a few times. The rearrangement uses TRBV20-1 and TRBJ2-5, with a possible D match to TRBD1 (6 bases). The closer fit of TRBJ2-7 to the DNA end suggests the J call may be wrong. The CDR3 extends over 14 amino acids. Germline V gives CDR1 DFQATT, CDR2 SNEGSKA (reference sequence). CDR3 DNA: TGCAGTGCTAGAAGCCGAGAGGGGGTGGGCGAGCAGTACTTC. It yields the protein CSARSREGVGEQYF.

J is TRBJ1-1 and V is TRBV24-1; D possibly corresponds to TRBD1 (5 bases). This CDR3 has 16 residues. Trimming shortened V by 9 bases and J by 2 bases, and 21 bases separated the two germline ends. The germline CDR1 and CDR2 sequences are KGHDR and SFDVKD. As DNA, the CDR3 is TGTGCCACCGGCCGCGGGACTTGGTGGCAAAACACTGAAGCTTTCTTT. It translates to CATGRGTWWQNTEAFF.

Only a few counts were recorded for this clonotype. The genes are TRBV3-1 and TRBJ2-5, with TRBD2 matching 8 bases. The CDR3 covers 15 residues. Germline CDR1 is LGHDT and CDR2 is YNNKEL (reference sequence). With V trimmed by 1 base and J by 11 bases, 12 bases remained unmatched. CDR3 DNA: TGTGCCAGCAGCCAAGCGGGGGGGCGAAATTCGGAGCAGTACTTC. Its protein product is CASSQAGGRNSEQYF.

This clonotype showed up many times. Sequence at one end of the junction differs from germline and may be a read error. The chain recombines TRBV14 with TRBJ1-2; D may be TRBD1 (5 bases). Germline CDR1 is SGHDN and CDR2 is FVKESK. The CDR3 runs 12 residues. CDR3 in amino acids: CASSQGLYGYTF. The DNA for the CDR3 is TGCGCCAGCAGCCAGGGACTCTATGGCTACACCTTC.

The V and J genes are TRBV4-1 and TRBJ2-1; D ambiguous. The V gene's germline CDR1 is MGHRA and CDR2 YSYEKL. Trimming removed 1 base from V and 6 bases from J, with 7 bases in between. The CDR3 has 13 amino acids. CDR3 loop: CASSQVPRNEQFF. CDR3 nucleotide sequence: TGCGCCAGCAGCCAAGTTCCTCGCAATGAGCAGTTCTTC.

The sample holds a few counts of this clonotype. The chain joins TRBV4-1 to TRBJ2-3; D remains ambiguous. The CDR3 is 15 residues long. Trimming took 1 base from V and 6 from J, leaving 14 bases between them. Germline V gives CDR1 MGHRA, CDR2 YSYEKL. The CDR3 region has the DNA TGCGCCAGCAGCCAAGGATTACCAGGCAGGGATACGCAGTATTTT. It yields the protein CASSQGLPGRDTQYF.

This clonotype has a single count. This sequence joins TRBV3-1 and TRBJ1-3; D is uncertain. CDR1 is LGHDT, CDR2 YNNKEL, per germline (reference sequence). The CDR3 sequence is 13 residues long. Trimming removed 0 bases from V and 5 bases from J, with 5 bases in between. The CDR3 DNA reads as TGTGCCAGCAGCCAAGAATTTCGAAACACCATATATTTT. It translates to CASSQEFRNTIYF. Full variable domain (outside the CDR3, taken from reference TRBV3-1 and TRBJ1-3): DTAVSQTPKYLVTQMGNDKSIKCEQNLGHDTMYWYKQDSKKFLKIMFSYNNKELIINETVPNRFSPKSPDKAHLNLHINSLELGDSAVYFCASSQEFRNTIYFGEGSWLTVV.

Concerning this clonotype: A read error may be the cause here, since a much bigger clone is one base away. The chain has TRBV15 and TRBJ2-3; D might be TRBD1 (7 bases). The CDR3 has 13 residues. V lost 8 bases and J lost 0, with 9 bases in between. Germline values: CDR1 LNHNV, CDR2 YYDKDF (reference sequence). Here the CDR3 reads CATAGQSTDTQYF. The DNA for the CDR3 is TGTGCCACCGCGGGACAGAGCACAGATACGCAGTATTTT.

This clonotype was seen only a few times. This rearrangement joins TRBV7-2 to TRBJ1-2; D possibly corresponds to TRBD1 (6 bases). V was clipped by 5 bases and J by 4 bases, with 14 bases between them. CDR3 length: 14 amino acids. The V gene's germline CDR1 is SGHTA and CDR2 FQGNSA. The CDR3 nucleotides read TGTGCCAGCAGCCGATCAGGGGTGGGCTATGGCTACACCTTC. Residues: CASSRSGVGYGYTF.

A word on this clonotype: Relative to the germline gene, one junction end is altered; a read error may explain this. This chain uses TRBV20-1 with TRBJ1-4, with D perhaps TRBD1 (6 bases). This CDR3 is 14 amino acids long. Per the germline V gene, CDR1 is DFQATT and CDR2 is SNEGSKA (reference sequence). CDR3: CSTSSRDNNEKLFF. CDR3 sequence (DNA): TGCAGTACTAGCAGCCGGGACAATAATGAAAAACTGTTTTTT.

This clonotype occurred a few times. This rearrangement joins TRBV28 to TRBJ2-7; D is uncertain. This CDR3 contains 13 residues. Germline V CDR1 and CDR2: MDHEN, SYDVKM. V lost 11 bases and J 0 bases, leaving 14 bases between the germline ends. This CDR3 is CAWAGANSYEQYF. The CDR3 DNA follows: TGTGCCTGGGCAGGCGCCAACTCCTACGAGCAGTACTTC.

This clonotype appeared a few times. The rearrangement uses TRBV11-1 and TRBJ2-7, with TRBD2 matching 12 bases. J lost 7 bases, V lost 3 bases, and 7 bases had no gene match. The CDR3 length is 15 residues. Germline V gene lookup returns CDR1 SGHAT and CDR2 FQDESV (reference sequence). The CDR3 region has the DNA TGTGCCAGCAGCTTCCCTAGCGGGAGGGGCTCTGAGCAGTACTTC. As protein: CASSFPSGRGSEQYF.

This clonotype has only a few counts. The rearrangement uses TRBV28 and TRBJ1-4, with D maybe TRBD1 (6 bases). This CDR3 region has 18 residues. With 7 bases removed from V and 0 bases from J, the gap between germline ends came to 21 bases. Germline assignment: CDR1 MDHEN and CDR2 SYDVKM. CDR3: CASTPLKGVGTTNEKLFF. The CDR3 nucleotides are TGTGCCAGCACCCCTCTTAAGGGGGTCGGGACAACTAATGAAAAACTGTTTTTT. Combining the CDR3 with reference TRBV28 and TRBJ1-4 gives the whole variable domain DVKVTQSSRYLVKRTGEKVFLECVQDMDHENMFWYRQDPGLGLRLIYFSYDVKMKEKGDIPEGYSVSREKKERFSLILESASTNQTSMYLCASTPLKGVGTTNEKLFFGSGTQLSVL.

This clonotype came up a few times. This chain links TRBV12-3 or TRBV12-4 with TRBJ2-5, with a possible D match to TRBD2 (5 bases). The CDR3 totals 13 residues. The V and J ends lost 1 base and 9 bases respectively, with 12 bases between them. DNA of the CDR3: TGTGCCAGCAGTTTAGGGTGGACCGGGGCCCAGTACTTC. It translates to CASSLGWTGAQYF.

This clonotype was seen more than once but under ten times. The chain uses TRBV27 and TRBJ1-1; unclear D gene. The V gene lost 6 bases and the J gene lost 0 bases, with 14 bases spanning the gap. Germline V lookup: CDR1 MNHEY, CDR2 SMNVEV (reference sequence). This CDR3 has 15 residues. The CDR3 DNA follows: TGTGCCAGCAGACCCTTCGGTGGGATGAACACTGAAGCTTTCTTT. It encodes CASRPFGGMNTEAFF.

A few counts support this clonotype. The chain joins TRBV20-1 to TRBJ2-2; 7 bases align to TRBD2. The CDR3 length is 15 residues. The junction had 4 bases not matched to a gene; V was cut back by 2 bases and J by 1 base. In germline, CDR1 is DFQATT, CDR2 SNEGSKA (reference sequence). The CDR3 protein is CSARPPGGNTGELFF. Written as DNA, the CDR3 is TGCAGTGCTAGACCTCCGGGGGGGAACACCGGGGAGCTGTTTTTT.

The genes are TRBV10-3 and TRBJ2-1; either TRBD1 or TRBD2 may supply D (5 bases each). This CDR3 comprises 15 residues. V was trimmed by 0 bases and J by 2 bases, leaving 8 bases between them. Germline assignment: CDR1 ENHRY and CDR2 SYGVKD. For the CDR3, the DNA is TGTGCCATCAGTGAGTCGGGACCAGCCTACAATGAGCAGTTCTTC. Translation gives CAISESGPAYNEQFF.

This clonotype was seen a few times. This chain joins TRBV2 and TRBJ1-2; no firm D call. Per the germline V gene, CDR1 is SNHLY and CDR2 is FYNNEI. Trimming removed 11 bases at V and 1 base at J, with 17 bases between. The CDR3 consists of 14 residues. The CDR3 sequence: CAPTGSPDNYGYTF. CDR3 coding DNA: TGTGCCCCGACGGGGAGCCCCGATAACTATGGCTACACCTTC.

This clonotype occurred a few times. The CDR3 DNA sequence: TGTGCCAGCACCGCAGACCTATCCTATGGCTACACCTTC. It specifies CASTADLSYGYTF. The rearrangement joins TRBV28 to TRBJ1-2; no clear D gene. Between the trimmed V and J ends, which lost 7 bases and 4 bases, there was a span of 13 bases. This CDR3 has 13 residues. Germline V gene data show CDR1 as MDHEN and CDR2 as SYDVKM.